These T cell receptor beta chains were read from a single sample in a study of T-cell memory formation after mild COVID-19. Using its own MiXCR run on the 5' RACE reads, TCRdb lists one record per CDR3 protein. This table holds 130,000 to 150,000 distinct CDR3 sequences, 5.5% to 7% found once. The sequencing input was PBMCs or a T cell subset sorted from them (not recorded which). Receptors were obtained from an adult woman who had mild COVID-19 (a few samples of this study predate the infection). Cell type and time point are not known. Each CDR3 is given without its conserved first and last residue. A D gene is named only where the DNA matches it firmly.

>TRBV2|TRBD2|13
ASSDGTSPTDTQY
>TRBV24-1|-|10
ATRGGNTEAF
>TRBV6-5|TRBD2|13
ASSYSGGGADTQY
>TRBV5-1|TRBD1|14
ASSLASRGPSDTQY
>TRBV18|TRBD2|17
ASSLVQTSGRNGGNEQF
>TRBV12-3/TRBV12-4|-|11
ASSLGGVGGYT
>TRBV7-9|-|13
ASSFGPSLSYEQY
>TRBV20-1|-|12
SARDAGSLHTQY
>TRBV5-4|TRBD2|18
ASSRTGLGASGRTPDTQY
>TRBV5-1|TRBD1|11
ASSLETGNTYT
>TRBV9|-|13
ASSVAQDSRYGYT
>TRBV19|-|13
ASSRGPSRDNEQF
>TRBV7-6|TRBD2|15
ASSPSSGGASYNEQF
>TRBV20-1|-|10
SARTQTWTQY
>TRBV30|-|14
AWSVALLSNTGELF
>TRBV24-1|-|11
ATSDVTNQPQH
>TRBV12-3/TRBV12-4|-|12
ASRSSTSYNEQF
>TRBV30|TRBD2|11
AWMKRGGETQY
>TRBV2|TRBD1|11
ANHQGDTGELF
>TRBV21-1|-|11
ARPNGERNTIY
>TRBV12-3/TRBV12-4|-|12
ASTSGSQGQPQH
>TRBV5-1|TRBD1|13
ASSGWTGLGSEQY
>TRBV5-5|TRBD2|13
ASSKGLAGDYEQY
>TRBV5-5|TRBD2|14
ASSLDGGGVRETQY
>TRBV4-1|TRBD2|14
ASSQVSSGGTGELF
>TRBV7-6|-|14
ASSVTGPLASYEQY
>TRBV24-1|TRBD2|14
ATSDLSSGGYNEQF
>TRBV20-1|-|13
SGIRGVSNNSPLH
>TRBV7-8|-|11
ASSPSLEATQY
>TRBV6-2/TRBV6-3|-|12
ASASGLWNYEKY
>TRBV5-1|TRBD1|13
ASSLGVGQGRGYT
>TRBV27|TRBD1|13
ASRRQGGSNQPQH
>TRBV5-1|-|14
ASSLPPGQTAGELF
>TRBV3-1|-|12
ASSQVRATGELF
>TRBV5-1|-|11
ASSATGSETQY
>TRBV27|-|12
ASTGQSSYNEQF
>TRBV5-1|TRBD1|14
ASSGEQGAFADTQY
>TRBV7-9|TRBD1|17
ASSLEGQGWPRGSGKLF
>TRBV7-9|TRBD1|14
ASSLWDRESSYGYT
>TRBV5-4|TRBD2|13
ASSLGLAGIETQY
>TRBV20-1|TRBD2|13
SAQSYSGATDTQY
>TRBV5-1|TRBD1|13
ASSFTGEANTEAF
>TRBV6-1|TRBD1|12
ASRTTGSSKGYT
>TRBV20-1|-|11
SALGTSTDTQY
>TRBV25-1|-|13
ASSGNQGFRNIQY
>TRBV29-1|TRBD2|12
SVWTSGFEDEQF
>TRBV20-1|TRBD2|12
SARDLAGGGELF
>TRBV9|-|11
ASSGPVSGELF
>TRBV5-1|TRBD2|15
ASSRRTSGSYQETQY
>TRBV6-5|-|13
ASSYSMQGNQPQH
>TRBV7-9|-|12
ASSPDPGSYEQY
>TRBV12-3/TRBV12-4|-|13
ASRLDAKTYYGYT
>TRBV20-1|-|11
SARLPGWETQY
>TRBV7-2|-|15
ASSLAGLGGSTETQY
>TRBV20-1|TRBD2|13
SAREGLGGTGELF
>TRBV18|TRBD1|15
ASSPMAGTASGNTIY
>TRBV10-3|TRBD1|11
ATRSRDRDGYT
>TRBV5-1|-|11
ASSYNYNSPLH
>TRBV15|TRBD1|13
ATSRDFGTGAPLH
>TRBV20-1|TRBD2|13
SARDGASGFNEQF